These T cell receptor beta chains were read from a single sample in a study of blood T cell repertoires in COVID-19. Only in-frame clones appear in the TCRdb table, and some are missing; sequencing was by immunoSEQ multiplex PCR. Of about 440,000 clones in the sample, 87% are singletons; the top ten hold under 2.5%. The sample taken for sequencing was PBMCs or T cells enriched from blood (not recorded which). These receptors came from a woman aged 18-35 years with acute COVID-19. Both conserved end residues are part of each CDR3. Each record gives: D gene, J gene, V gene, CDR3 protein. The D gene is left open where the match is weak.

d_call: TRBD1; j_call: TRBJ1-1; v_call: TRBV5-5; cdr3_aa: CASSLVRQGLAEAFF
d_call: .; j_call: TRBJ1-1; v_call: TRBV4-1; cdr3_aa: CASSQDRGFEAFF
d_call: .; j_call: TRBJ1-1; v_call: TRBV5-5; cdr3_aa: CASSSSGTPNTEAFF
d_call: .; j_call: TRBJ1-6; v_call: TRBV3-1/TRBV3-2; cdr3_aa: CASSYWGPGGQDSPLHF
d_call: TRBD2; j_call: TRBJ2-1; v_call: TRBV18; cdr3_aa: CASSPSGTSEDEQFF
d_call: .; j_call: TRBJ2-5; v_call: TRBV6-5; cdr3_aa: CASSYFRLQETQYF
d_call: TRBD2; j_call: TRBJ2-5; v_call: TRBV7-2; cdr3_aa: CASSLGVFGAIAGDETQYF
d_call: TRBD2; j_call: TRBJ2-7; v_call: TRBV7-9; cdr3_aa: CASSLRTSGSYEQYF
d_call: .; j_call: TRBJ1-1; v_call: TRBV7-2; cdr3_aa: CASSLERGNTEAFF
d_call: .; j_call: TRBJ2-7; v_call: TRBV11-2; cdr3_aa: CASSLDAGDYEQYF
d_call: .; j_call: TRBJ1-1; v_call: TRBV20-1; cdr3_aa: CSASVNTEAFF
d_call: TRBD1; j_call: TRBJ1-2; v_call: TRBV28; cdr3_aa: CASTTGGRVYNGYTF
d_call: TRBD1; j_call: TRBJ2-1; v_call: TRBV5-6; cdr3_aa: CASNSGTGPDEQFF
d_call: .; j_call: TRBJ2-1; v_call: TRBV5-1; cdr3_aa: CASSLEAGVNEQFF
d_call: .; j_call: TRBJ2-7; v_call: TRBV5-1; cdr3_aa: CASSLDGQSSYEQYF
d_call: TRBD1; j_call: TRBJ1-4; v_call: TRBV5-6; cdr3_aa: CASSLWTGATNEKLFF
d_call: TRBD2; j_call: TRBJ2-7; v_call: TRBV28; cdr3_aa: CASRFAGGVSYEQYF
d_call: .; j_call: TRBJ2-7; v_call: TRBV20-1; cdr3_aa: CSASRDYEQYF
d_call: TRBD1; j_call: TRBJ1-3; v_call: TRBV5-6; cdr3_aa: CASRPTGGPGNTIYF
d_call: TRBD1; j_call: TRBJ2-5; v_call: TRBV5-4; cdr3_aa: CASRLTGGETQYF
d_call: TRBD1; j_call: TRBJ1-2; v_call: TRBV29-1; cdr3_aa: CSVEGTGGGYGYTF
d_call: .; j_call: TRBJ2-1; v_call: TRBV7-9; cdr3_aa: CASSLGGLYNEQFF